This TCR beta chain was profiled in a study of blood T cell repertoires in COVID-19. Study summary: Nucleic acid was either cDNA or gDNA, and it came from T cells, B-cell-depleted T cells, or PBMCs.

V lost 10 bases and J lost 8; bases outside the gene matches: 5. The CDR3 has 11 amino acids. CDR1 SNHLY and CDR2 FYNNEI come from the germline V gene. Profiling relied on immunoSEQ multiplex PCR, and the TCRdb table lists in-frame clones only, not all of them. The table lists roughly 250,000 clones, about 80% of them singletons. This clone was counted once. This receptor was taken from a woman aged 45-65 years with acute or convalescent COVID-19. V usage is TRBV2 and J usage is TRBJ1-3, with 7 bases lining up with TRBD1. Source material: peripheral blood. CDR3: CATRGGDTIYF. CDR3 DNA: TGTGCCACCAGGGGGGGGGACACCATATATTTT.